This T cell receptor beta chain was recovered during a study of OX40 agonist ivuxolimab in advanced cancers. At the level of the study: Recorded diagnoses for dose-escalation patients were hepatocellular carcinoma, melanoma, renal cell or head and neck cancer.

The data were produced by immunoSEQ multiplex PCR, yet TCRdb's version contains in-frame clones alone and is incomplete. The sample carries approximately 53,000 clones, approximately 92% recorded once. Trimming pared 6 bases from V and 2 bases from J, leaving 8 bases between. Germline-derived CDR1 and CDR2 are MNHEY and SVGAGI. The CDR3 runs to 12 residues. The chain links TRBV6-5 to TRBJ2-7; D remains unclear. This clonotype was sampled from an adult with an advanced solid tumor such as melanoma, head and neck, liver or kidney cancer. The sample in question was CD4+ or CD8+ T cells sorted from blood, obtained in a trial of the OX40 agonist ivuxolimab. The CDR3 protein is CASRTPAYEQYF. The CDR3 DNA follows: TGTGCCAGCAGGACACCCGCCTACGAGCAGTACTTC.